The TCR beta chain under discussion was sequenced for a study of T cells in Graves' hyperthyroidism and ophthalmopathy. General study points: Most thyroid clonotypes expanded above 0.001 were also detected in blood.

The TCR beta CDR3 regions underwent amplification using RNA transcripts as the source. Researchers ran a first-round RT-PCR on the TCR CDR3 using the HTBI primer set. TCRdb called the multiplex PCR reads again in MiXCR, with one record for every CDR3 protein. The repertoire holds about 700,000 distinct CDR3 sequences, with roughly 15% as singletons. The CDR3 is 15 amino acids. V lost 3 bases, J lost 4 bases, and 14 bases lay in between. Concerning this clonotype itself: Its antigen is unknown.

Graves' hyperthyroidism showing no ophthalmopathy progression within 18 months was considered stable. Exclusion of patients followed from uncontrolled infection, other autoimmune disease, pregnancy or lactation. Orbital computed tomography, thyroid ultrasound, serum thyroxine and TRAb, and clinical symptoms together informed the diagnoses. The genes are TRBV12-3 or TRBV12-4 and TRBJ2-3, with D tentatively TRBD1 (6 bases). This TCR came from a woman between 18 and 29 years old with Graves' hyperthyroidism. The sequencing input was blood. The DNA for the CDR3 is TGTGCCAGCAGTTTTGGGCAGGGGTTTGCAGATACGCAGTATTTT. This translates into CASSFGQGFADTQYF.